Following are 4 T cell receptor beta chains from one sample sequenced in a study of shared clonotypes between healthy human individuals. Sequenced by immunoSEQ multiplex PCR; TCRdb stores in-frame clones only, minus some. The sample lists around 1.1 million clones; 75% to 85% were seen once. The sequenced sample was memory CD4+ T cells from PBMCs. The subset was: CD45RA-negative fraction. The receptors derive from a man aged 18-30 years in good health. Some clones in this sample may be carry-over from other donors' samples.

This clone was recorded only once. The V call is TRBV7-3, the J call TRBJ1-1, with D uncertain. This CDR3 is built from 13 residues. CDR1 is SGHTA and CDR2 is FQGTGA in the germline V gene. The V end lost 4 bases, the J end lost 1 base, and 7 bases lay between the germline ends. CDR3 in amino acids: CASSYDPNTEAFF. The CDR3 coding sequence is TGTGCCAGCAGCTACGACCCGAACACTGAAGCTTTCTTT.

Notes on this clone: A read error may be the cause here, since a much bigger clone is one base away. V and J are TRBV29-1 and TRBJ2-2; D unresolved. The length of the CDR3 is 12 residues. With 5 bases removed from V and 3 bases from J, the gap between germline ends came to 7 bases. CDR1 and CDR2 from the germline V gene are SQVTM and ANQGSEA. The CDR3 is CSVMIDTGELFF. The CDR3 DNA is TGCAGCGTTATGATAGACACCGGGGAGCTGTTTTTT.

The V gene is TRBV29-1, the J gene TRBJ1-1; weak D call: TRBD1 (6 bases). V was cut by 6 bases and J by 0 bases, with 14 bases left in between. This CDR3 is built from 14 residues. Germline CDR1 and CDR2: SQVTM and ANQGSEA. CDR3 DNA: TGCAGCGTCTGTCCTGACAGGATGAACACTGAAGCTTTCTTT. The encoded protein is CSVCPDRMNTEAFF.

In its sample, this clone was seen a few times. The V gene is TRBV29-1, the J gene TRBJ1-1; D uncertain. Germline CDR1 reads SQVTM; CDR2 reads ANQGSEA. Trimming stripped 6 bases from V and 0 bases from J, with 11 bases between. This CDR3 comprises 13 residues. The chain's CDR3 is CSVKEQMNTEAFF. CDR3 in DNA: TGCAGCGTCAAGGAACAGATGAACACTGAAGCTTTCTTT.